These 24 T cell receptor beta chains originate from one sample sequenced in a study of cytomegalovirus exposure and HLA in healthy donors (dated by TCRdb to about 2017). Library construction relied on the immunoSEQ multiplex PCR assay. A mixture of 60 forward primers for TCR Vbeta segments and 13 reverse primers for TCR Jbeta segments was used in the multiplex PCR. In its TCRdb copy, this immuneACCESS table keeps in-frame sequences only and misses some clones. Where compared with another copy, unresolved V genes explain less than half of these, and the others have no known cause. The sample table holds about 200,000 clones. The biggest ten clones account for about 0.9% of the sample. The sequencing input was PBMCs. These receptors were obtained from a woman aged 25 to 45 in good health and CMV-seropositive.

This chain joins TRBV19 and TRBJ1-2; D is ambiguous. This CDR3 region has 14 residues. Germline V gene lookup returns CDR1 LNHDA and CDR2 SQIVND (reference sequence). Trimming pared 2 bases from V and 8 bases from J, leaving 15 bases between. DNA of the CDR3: TGTGCCAGTAGTATAAGCCCGCAGAGCAGGGGCTACACCTTC. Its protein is CASSISPQSRGYTF.

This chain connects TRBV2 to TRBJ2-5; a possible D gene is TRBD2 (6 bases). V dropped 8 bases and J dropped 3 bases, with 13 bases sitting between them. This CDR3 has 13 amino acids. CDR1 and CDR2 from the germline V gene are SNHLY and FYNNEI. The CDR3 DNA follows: TGTGCCAGCGATGGGGACTCCGAAGAGACCCAGTACTTC. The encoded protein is CASDGDSEETQYF.

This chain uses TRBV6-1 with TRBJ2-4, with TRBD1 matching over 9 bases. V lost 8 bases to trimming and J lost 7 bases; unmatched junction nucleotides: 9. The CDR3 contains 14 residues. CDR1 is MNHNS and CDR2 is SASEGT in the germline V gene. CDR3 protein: CASRTPGQGNIQYF. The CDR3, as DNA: TGTGCCAGCCGTACCCCCGGACAGGGGAACATTCAGTACTTC.

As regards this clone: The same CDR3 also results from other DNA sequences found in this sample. CDR3 DNA sequence: TGTGCCAGCTCGCCAGGACTCACAGATACGCAGTATTTT. This encodes CASSPGLTDTQYF. The rearrangement uses TRBV18 and TRBJ2-3, with a tentative D call TRBD2 (5 bases). Germline V gives CDR1 KGHSH, CDR2 LQKENI. The CDR3 has 13 residues. The V end was cut by 6 bases, the J end by 2 bases, with 9 bases between.

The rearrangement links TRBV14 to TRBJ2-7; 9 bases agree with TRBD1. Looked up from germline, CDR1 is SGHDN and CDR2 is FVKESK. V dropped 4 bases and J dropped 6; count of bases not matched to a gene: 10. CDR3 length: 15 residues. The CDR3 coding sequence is TGTGCCAGCAGCCGAGAGGGACAGGGTTGGGCCGAGCAGTACTTC. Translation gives CASSREGQGWAEQYF.

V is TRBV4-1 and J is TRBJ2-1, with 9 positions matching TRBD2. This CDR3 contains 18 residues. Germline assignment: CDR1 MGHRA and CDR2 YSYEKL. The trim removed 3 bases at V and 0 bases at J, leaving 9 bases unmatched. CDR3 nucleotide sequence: TGCGCCAGCAGCCAGGATTCTATTAGCGGGAGCTCCTACAATGAGCAGTTCTTC. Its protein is CASSQDSISGSSYNEQFF.

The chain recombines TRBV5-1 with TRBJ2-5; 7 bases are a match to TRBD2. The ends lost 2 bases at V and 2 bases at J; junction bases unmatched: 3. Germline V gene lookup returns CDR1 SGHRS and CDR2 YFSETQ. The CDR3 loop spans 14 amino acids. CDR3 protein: CASSFVGGQETQYF. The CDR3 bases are TGCGCCAGCAGCTTCGTCGGGGGGCAAGAGACCCAGTACTTC.

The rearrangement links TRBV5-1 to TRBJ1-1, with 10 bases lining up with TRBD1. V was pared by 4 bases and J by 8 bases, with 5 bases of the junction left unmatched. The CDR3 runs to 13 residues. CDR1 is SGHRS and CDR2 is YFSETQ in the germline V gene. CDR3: CASSVGQGREAFF. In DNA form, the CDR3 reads TGCGCCAGCAGCGTGGGACAGGGGAGGGAAGCTTTCTTT.

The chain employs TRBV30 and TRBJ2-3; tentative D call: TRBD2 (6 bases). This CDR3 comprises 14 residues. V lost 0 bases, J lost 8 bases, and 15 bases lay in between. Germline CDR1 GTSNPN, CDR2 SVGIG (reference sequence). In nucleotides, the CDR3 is TGTGCCTGGAGTGTAACGGGAGCCTCAGGTACGCAGTATTTT. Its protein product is CAWSVTGASGTQYF.

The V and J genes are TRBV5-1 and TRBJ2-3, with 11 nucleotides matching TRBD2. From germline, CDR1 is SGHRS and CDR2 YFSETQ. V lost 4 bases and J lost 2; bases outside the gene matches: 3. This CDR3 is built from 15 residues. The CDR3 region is CASSVGLAVTDTQYF. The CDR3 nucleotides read TGCGCCAGCAGCGTGGGACTAGCGGTCACAGATACGCAGTATTTT.

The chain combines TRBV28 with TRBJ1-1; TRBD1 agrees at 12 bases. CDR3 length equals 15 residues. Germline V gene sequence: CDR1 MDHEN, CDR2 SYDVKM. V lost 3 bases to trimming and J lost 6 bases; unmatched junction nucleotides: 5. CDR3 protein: CASSLGGQGAAEAFF. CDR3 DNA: TGTGCCAGCAGTTTGGGGGGACAGGGGGCTGCTGAAGCTTTCTTT.

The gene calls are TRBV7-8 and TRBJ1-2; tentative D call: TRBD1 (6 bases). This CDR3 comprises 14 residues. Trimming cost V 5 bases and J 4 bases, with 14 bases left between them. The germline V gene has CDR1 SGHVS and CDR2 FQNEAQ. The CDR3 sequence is CASSKDRPFYGYTF. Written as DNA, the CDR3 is TGTGCCAGCAGCAAAGACAGGCCGTTCTATGGCTACACCTTC. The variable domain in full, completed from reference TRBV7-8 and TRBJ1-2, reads GAGVSQSPRYKVAKRGQDVALRCDPISGHVSLFWYQQALGQGPEFLTYFQNEAQLDKSGLPSDRFFAERPEGSVSTLKIQRTQQEDSAVYLCASSKDRPFYGYTFGSGTRLTVV.

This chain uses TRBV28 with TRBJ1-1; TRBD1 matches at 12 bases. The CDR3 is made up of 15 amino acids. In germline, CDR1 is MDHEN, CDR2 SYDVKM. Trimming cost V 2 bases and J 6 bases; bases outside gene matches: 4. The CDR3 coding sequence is TGTGCCAGCAGTTTAGGGGACAGGGGGCTATCTGAAGCTTTCTTT. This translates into CASSLGDRGLSEAFF.

CDR3 region: CASGLLGQTYEQYF. CDR3 nucleotides: TGTGCTAGTGGTTTGCTCGGACAGACCTACGAGCAGTACTTC. The rearrangement links TRBV12-5 to TRBJ2-7, with a possible D match to TRBD1 (6 bases). V was trimmed by 2 bases and J by 2 bases, leaving 10 bases between them. The CDR3 runs to 14 residues. Looked up from germline, CDR1 is LGHNT and CDR2 is FRNRAP.

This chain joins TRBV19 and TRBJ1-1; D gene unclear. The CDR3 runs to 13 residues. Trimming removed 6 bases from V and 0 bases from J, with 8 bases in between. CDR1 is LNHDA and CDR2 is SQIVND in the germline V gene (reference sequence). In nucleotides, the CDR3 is TGTGCCAGTAGCCAGACTGTGAACACTGAAGCTTTCTTT. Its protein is CASSQTVNTEAFF.

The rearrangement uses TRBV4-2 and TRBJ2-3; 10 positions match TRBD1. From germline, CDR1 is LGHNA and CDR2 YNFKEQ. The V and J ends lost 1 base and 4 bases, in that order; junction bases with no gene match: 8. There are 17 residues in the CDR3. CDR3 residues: CASSQALGQGPSDTQYF. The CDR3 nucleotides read TGTGCCAGCAGCCAAGCCTTGGGACAGGGGCCCTCAGATACGCAGTATTTT.

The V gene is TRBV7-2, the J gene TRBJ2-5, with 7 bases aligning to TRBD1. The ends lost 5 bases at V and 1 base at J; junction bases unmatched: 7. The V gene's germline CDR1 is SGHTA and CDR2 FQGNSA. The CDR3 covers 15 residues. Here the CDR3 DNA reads TGTGCCAGCAGCGTAGGGGGCGCGGTCCAAGAGACCCAGTACTTC. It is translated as CASSVGGAVQETQYF. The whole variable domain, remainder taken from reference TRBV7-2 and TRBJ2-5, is GAGVSQSPSNKVTEKGKDVELRCDPISGHTALYWYRQSLGQGLEFLIYFQGNSAPDKSGLPSDRFSAERTGGSVSTLTIQRTQQEDSAVYLCASSVGGAVQETQYFGPGTRLLVL.

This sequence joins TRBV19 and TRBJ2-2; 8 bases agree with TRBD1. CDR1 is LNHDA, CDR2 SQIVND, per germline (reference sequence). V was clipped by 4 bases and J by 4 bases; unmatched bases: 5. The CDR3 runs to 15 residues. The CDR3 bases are TGTGCCAGTAGTACGGACAGGGCGGCCACCGGGGAGCTGTTTTTT. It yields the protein CASSTDRAATGELFF.

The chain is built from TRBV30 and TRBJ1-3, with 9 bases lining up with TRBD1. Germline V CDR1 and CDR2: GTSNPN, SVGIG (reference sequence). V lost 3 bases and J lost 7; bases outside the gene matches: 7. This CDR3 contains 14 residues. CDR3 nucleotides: TGTGCCTGGAGAATAATCGACAGGGGGAACACCATATATTTT. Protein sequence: CAWRIIDRGNTIYF. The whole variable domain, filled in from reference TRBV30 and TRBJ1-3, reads SQTIHQWPATLVQPVGSPLSLECTVEGTSNPNLYWYRQAAGRGLQLLFYSVGIGQISSEVPQNLSASRPQDRQFILSSKKLLLSDSGFYLCAWRIIDRGNTIYFGEGSWLTVV.

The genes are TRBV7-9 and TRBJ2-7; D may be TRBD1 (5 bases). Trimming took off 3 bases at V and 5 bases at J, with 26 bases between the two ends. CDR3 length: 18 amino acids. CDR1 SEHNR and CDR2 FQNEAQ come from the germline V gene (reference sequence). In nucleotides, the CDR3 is TGTGCCAGCAGCTTTTGGCAGGGAACAGGCCAGGTAGGACACGAGCAGTACTTC. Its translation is CASSFWQGTGQVGHEQYF.

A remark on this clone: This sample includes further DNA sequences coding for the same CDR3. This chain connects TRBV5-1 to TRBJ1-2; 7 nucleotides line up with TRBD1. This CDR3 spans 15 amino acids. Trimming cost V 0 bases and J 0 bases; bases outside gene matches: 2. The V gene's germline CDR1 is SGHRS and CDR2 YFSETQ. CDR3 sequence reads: CASSLAGGANYGYTF. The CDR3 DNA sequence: TGCGCCAGCAGCTTGGCAGGGGGAGCTAACTATGGCTACACCTTC.

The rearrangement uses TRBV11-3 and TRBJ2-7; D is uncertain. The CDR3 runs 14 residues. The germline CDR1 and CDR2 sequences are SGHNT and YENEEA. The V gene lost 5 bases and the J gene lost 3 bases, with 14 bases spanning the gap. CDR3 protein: CASSASGSFYEQYF. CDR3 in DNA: TGTGCCAGCAGCGCTTCCGGGTCTTTCTACGAGCAGTACTTC.

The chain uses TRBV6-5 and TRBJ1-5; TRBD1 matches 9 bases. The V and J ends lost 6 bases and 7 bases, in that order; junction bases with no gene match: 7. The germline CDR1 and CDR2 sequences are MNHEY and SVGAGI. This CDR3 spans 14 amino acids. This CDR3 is CASSPDRGWQPQHF. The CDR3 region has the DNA TGTGCCAGCAGCCCCGACAGGGGGTGGCAGCCCCAGCATTTT.

The CDR3 nucleotides read TGTGCCAGCAGCTTAGCGGGTGGCGGAACGCAGTATTTT. Protein product: CASSLAGGGTQYF. This chain links TRBV7-9 with TRBJ2-3, with D hard to call. Deletions cut 0 bases from V and 9 bases from J, with 10 bases between. Germline CDR1 and CDR2: SEHNR and FQNEAQ (reference sequence). The CDR3 contains 13 residues.